Below, 28 T cell receptor beta chains from the same sample are listed, as sequenced in a study of identical twins (dated by TCRdb to 2016 to 2018). Library preparation used 5' RACE. Sequencing used an Illumina HiSeq 2000. TCRdb's own reprocessing of the public reads used fastp at Q25 and MiXCR and kept productive beta chains. Here each entry gathers all rows of one CDR3 protein and keeps the most common genes and DNA. The sample profile shows around 450,000 distinct CDR3 sequences; approximately 15% of them were found once. The ten largest account for about 0.52% of the sample. This sample was also put to use in a study of yellow fever vaccine responses in identical twins.

Input material: CD4+ T cells sorted from blood. These receptors all come from a woman aged 18-30 years in good health.

This chain connects TRBV2 to TRBJ2-5; TRBD1 aligns across 7 bases. CDR3 length: 13 residues. The germline V gene has CDR1 SNHLY and CDR2 FYNNEI. The V gene end was trimmed by 7 bases and the J gene end by 2 bases; junction bases not matched to a gene: 4. Here the CDR3 reads CASKRTGQETQYF. The CDR3 DNA reads TGTGCCAGCAAGAGGACAGGTCAAGAGACCCAGTACTTC.

The chain couples TRBV9 to TRBJ2-1; TRBD2 aligns across 11 bases. CDR1 is SGDLS, CDR2 YYNGEE, per germline. The CDR3 is made up of 16 amino acids. Trimming removed 0 bases from V and 9 bases from J; junction bases left unmatched: 8. CDR3 coding DNA: TGTGCCAGCAGCGTAGCTCTTAGCGGGAGGGCCAGTGAGCAGTTCTTC. Translating it yields CASSVALSGRASEQFF.

A few counts support this clonotype. V usage is TRBV7-2 and J usage is TRBJ2-5, with TRBD1 as a possible D gene (6 bases). CDR3 length: 15 amino acids. V dropped 5 bases and J dropped 9 bases, with 22 bases sitting between them. Germline loops: CDR1 SGHTA, CDR2 FQGNSA. The CDR3 is CASSQDSATRRAQYF. CDR3 nucleotide sequence: TGTGCCAGCAGCCAGGACAGCGCTACCCGTAGGGCCCAGTACTTC.

This clonotype was seen a few times. V usage is TRBV12-3 or TRBV12-4 and J usage is TRBJ2-1; the match to TRBD2 covers 9 bases. The CDR3 length is 14 residues. The V gene end was trimmed by 3 bases and the J gene end by 9 bases; junction bases not matched to a gene: 6. The CDR3 coding sequence is TGTGCCAGCAGTTTTGGAGCGGGAGGTGGTGAGCAGTTCTTC. Its translation is CASSFGAGGGEQFF.

This clonotype was counted between two and nine times. This chain joins TRBV28 and TRBJ1-4; TRBD1 might be the D (6 bases). This CDR3 has 14 amino acids. Germline V gene data show CDR1 as MDHEN and CDR2 as SYDVKM. Between the trimmed V and J ends, which lost 3 bases and 10 bases, there was a span of 15 bases. This chain's CDR3 is CASSFSGDRGKLFF. DNA of the CDR3: TGTGCCAGCAGTTTTTCAGGGGATCGAGGAAAACTGTTTTTT.

This clonotype was counted between two and nine times. The V and J genes are TRBV18 and TRBJ2-3, with 7 nucleotides matching TRBD1. V lost 1 base to trimming and J lost 3 bases; unmatched junction nucleotides: 7. CDR1 is KGHSH, CDR2 LQKENI, per germline. The length of the CDR3 is 16 residues. CDR3 region: CASSPRAGGETDTQYF. The CDR3 DNA reads as TGTGCCAGCTCACCACGGGCAGGGGGTGAAACAGATACGCAGTATTTT.

CDR3 DNA: TGTGCCAGCAGCCGTGACACCTCGTACACTGAAGCTTTCTTT. Residues: CASSRDTSYTEAFF. The chain is built from TRBV5-5 and TRBJ1-1; D gene uncertain. Deletions cut 4 bases from V and 3 bases from J, with 13 bases between. Germline V CDR1 and CDR2: SGHKS, YYEKEE (reference sequence). The CDR3 covers 14 residues. Combining the CDR3 with reference TRBV5-5 and TRBJ1-1 gives the whole variable domain DAGVTQSPTHLIKTRGQQVTLRCSPISGHKSVSWYQQVLGQGPQFIFQYYEKEERGRGNFPDRFSARQFPNYSSELNVNALLLGDSALYLCASSRDTSYTEAFFGQGTRLTVV.

The chain joins TRBV2 to TRBJ2-5; D might be TRBD2 (6 bases). The V gene's germline CDR1 is SNHLY and CDR2 FYNNEI. Trimming shortened V by 7 bases and J by 10 bases, and 16 bases separated the two germline ends. The CDR3 is 12 amino acids. The CDR3 region is CASNAFPGLQYF. The CDR3 DNA follows: TGTGCCAGCAATGCTTTTCCGGGACTCCAGTACTTC.

This clonotype was seen a handful of times. The V and J genes are TRBV20-1 and TRBJ2-7, with D maybe TRBD1 (6 bases). This CDR3 has 13 amino acids. In germline, CDR1 is DFQATT, CDR2 SNEGSKA (reference sequence). Trimming took off 8 bases at V and 1 base at J, with 15 bases between the two ends. Written as DNA, the CDR3 is TGCAGTCCTCATTCCGGGACATCCTACGAGCAGTACTTC. Translated: CSPHSGTSYEQYF.

The chain has TRBV7-3 and TRBJ2-5, with D tentatively TRBD2 (6 bases). Germline lookup yields CDR1 SGHTA and CDR2 FQGTGA. This CDR3 comprises 13 residues. The V and J ends lost 5 bases and 9 bases respectively, with 16 bases between them. The chain's CDR3 is CASSPTSLGAQYF. In nucleotides, the CDR3 is TGTGCCAGCAGCCCGACTAGTCTGGGGGCCCAGTACTTC.

This clonotype was counted only a few times. V is TRBV9 and J is TRBJ2-3; D is uncertain. V shed 4 bases and J shed 2 bases, with 8 bases lying between them. The CDR3 loop spans 13 amino acids. The germline CDR1 and CDR2 sequences are SGDLS and YYNGEE. The CDR3 nucleotides read TGTGCCAGCAGCACTCGACCCACAGATACGCAGTATTTT. This gives the protein CASSTRPTDTQYF.

This clonotype has a count of ten or more. V gene TRBV12-3 or TRBV12-4 combines with J gene TRBJ1-1, with a possible D match to TRBD1 (5 bases). The CDR3 extends over 15 amino acids. V was cut by 6 bases and J by 8 bases, with 22 bases left in between. The CDR3 region has the DNA TGTGCCAGCAGCACAAACAAGGGGAAGAATGCCGAAGCTTTCTTT. It codes for CASSTNKGKNAEAFF.

The genes are TRBV6-2 or TRBV6-3 and TRBJ1-1; 7 bases fit TRBD1. V trimming: 6 bases; J trimming: 10 bases; junction bases outside the gene matches: 5. Germline lookup yields CDR1 MNHEY and CDR2 SVGEGT. The CDR3 contains 11 residues. The CDR3 region has the DNA TGTGCCAGCAGCCAGGGACAGACAGCTTTCTTT. It translates to CASSQGQTAFF.

V usage is TRBV20-1 and J usage is TRBJ2-7, with a tentative D call TRBD1 (6 bases). Germline assignment: CDR1 DFQATT and CDR2 SNEGSKA (reference sequence). CDR3 length: 14 residues. Trimming took 5 bases from V and 1 from J, leaving 15 bases between them. CDR3 in DNA: TGCAGTGCTTATTACCAGGGGACATCCTACGAGCAGTACTTC. The encoded protein is CSAYYQGTSYEQYF.

Many counts were recorded for this clonotype. The chain has TRBV7-2 and TRBJ2-7; 13 bases line up with TRBD2. The ends lost 5 bases at V and 3 bases at J; junction bases unmatched: 4. The CDR3 loop spans 15 amino acids. Germline CDR1 SGHTA, CDR2 FQGNSA. CDR3 in amino acids: CASSPRTSGGYEQYF. CDR3 DNA: TGTGCCAGCAGCCCTAGGACTAGCGGGGGCTACGAGCAGTACTTC.

This clonotype showed up just a few times. The CDR3 loop reads CASSYVAGQSSYNEQFF. CDR3 DNA sequence: TGTGCCAGCAGTTACGTAGCGGGCCAGAGCTCCTACAATGAGCAGTTCTTC. This chain uses TRBV6-2 or TRBV6-3 with TRBJ2-1; 7 bases match TRBD2. The germline gives CDR1 MNHEY, CDR2 SVGEGT. CDR3 length: 17 residues. J was trimmed by 0 bases and V by 2 bases; bases with no gene match: 7.

This chain connects TRBV2 to TRBJ2-1; no reliable D call. Germline V gene sequence: CDR1 SNHLY, CDR2 FYNNEI. The CDR3 spans 14 residues. The germline V and J ends were trimmed by 4 bases and 1 base, with 8 bases remaining between them. CDR3 residues: CASSVSQSYNEQFF. The CDR3 region has the DNA TGTGCCAGCAGTGTAAGCCAATCCTACAATGAGCAGTTCTTC.

A few counts support this clonotype. The chain employs TRBV20-1 and TRBJ2-7; the match to TRBD2 covers 11 bases. This CDR3 spans 17 amino acids. Trimming took 0 bases from V and 1 from J; bases not matched to a gene: 8. Germline CDR1 and CDR2: DFQATT and SNEGSKA (reference sequence). The chain's CDR3 is CSARDLKTSGSSYEQYF. The CDR3, as DNA: TGCAGTGCTAGAGATCTCAAAACTAGCGGGAGTTCCTACGAGCAGTACTTC.

This clonotype came up a few times. J is TRBJ2-5 and V is TRBV5-1; TRBD2 agrees at 9 bases. CDR1 SGHRS and CDR2 YFSETQ come from the germline V gene. The V gene end was trimmed by 2 bases and the J gene end by 2 bases; junction bases not matched to a gene: 4. This CDR3 is 15 amino acids long. The CDR3 DNA follows: TGCGCCAGCAGCTTTGGGCTAGCGGGACAAGAGACCCAGTACTTC. It translates to CASSFGLAGQETQYF.

This clonotype was picked up a small number of times. This sequence joins TRBV10-3 and TRBJ2-5, with D hard to call. The V end lost 0 bases, the J end lost 2 bases, and 7 bases lay between the germline ends. This CDR3 region has 14 residues. Looked up from germline, CDR1 is ENHRY and CDR2 is SYGVKD. In DNA, the CDR3 is TGTGCCATCAGTGAGTCGCAGGCGCAAGAGACCCAGTACTTC. Residues: CAISESQAQETQYF.

For the CDR3, the DNA is TGTGCCAGCAGCTCCCACCTAGACAGCCTTAGCACAGATACGCAGTATTTT. It yields the protein CASSSHLDSLSTDTQYF. The rearrangement uses TRBV7-2 and TRBJ2-3; perhaps TRBD1 as D (5 bases). Germline CDR1 SGHTA, CDR2 FQGNSA. V dropped 4 bases and J dropped 0 bases, with 17 bases sitting between them. This CDR3 is built from 17 residues.

The chain couples TRBV12-5 to TRBJ2-1, with D unclear. Germline V gene lookup returns CDR1 LGHNT and CDR2 FRNRAP. The CDR3 covers 14 residues. The germline V and J ends were trimmed by 3 bases and 0 bases, with 6 bases remaining between them. The CDR3 bases are TGTGCTAGTGGTTTAGAGCGCTCCTACAATGAGCAGTTCTTC. This translates into CASGLERSYNEQFF.

CDR3 residues: CASSSGLAGIYNEQFF. The CDR3 DNA reads TGTGCCAGCAGTTCCGGACTAGCGGGGATCTACAATGAGCAGTTCTTC. V and J are TRBV6-2 or TRBV6-3 and TRBJ2-1; TRBD2 matches at 12 bases. CDR1 and CDR2 (germline): MNHEY, SVGEGT. Losses at the gene ends were 4 bases for V and 3 bases for J; bases not matched to a gene: 4. The CDR3 contains 16 residues.

Notes on this clonotype: Germline and junction disagree at one end, which may indicate a read error. The V call is TRBV6-1, the J call TRBJ2-7, with TRBD1 matching over 12 bases. Germline CDR1 MNHNS, CDR2 SASEGT. The CDR3 has 15 amino acids. Written as DNA, the CDR3 is TGTGCCAGCAGTCCGCCCGGGACAGGGGGCTACGAGGAGTACTTC. Amino acid sequence: CASSPPGTGGYEEYF.

The chain carries TRBV27 and TRBJ2-7; TRBD2 might be the D (6 bases). The length of the CDR3 is 15 residues. V was pared by 1 base and J by 0 bases, with 10 bases between. Per the germline V gene, CDR1 is MNHEY and CDR2 is SMNVEV (reference sequence). This chain's CDR3 is CASSLYGSSSYEQYF. The CDR3 DNA reads TGTGCCAGCAGTTTATACGGGAGCAGCTCCTACGAGCAGTACTTC.

The rearrangement joins TRBV11-2 to TRBJ2-3; 13 bases are a match to TRBD2. The CDR3 length is 18 residues. V was pared by 1 base and J by 2 bases, with 6 bases of the junction left unmatched. Germline V gene data show CDR1 as SGHAT and CDR2 as FQNNGV. CDR3 region: CASSLVGLAGVNTDTQYF. CDR3 DNA: TGTGCCAGCAGCTTAGTAGGACTAGCGGGGGTAAACACAGATACGCAGTATTTT.

This clonotype was seen more than once but under ten times. The rearrangement links TRBV7-8 to TRBJ2-6; D remains unclear. Germline CDR1 SGHVS, CDR2 FQNEAQ. The CDR3 runs 13 residues. V was shortened by 4 bases and J by 2 bases, with 3 bases between the two germline ends. CDR3 sequence reads: CASSSTGANVLTF. Written as DNA, the CDR3 is TGTGCCAGCAGCTCGACTGGGGCCAACGTCCTGACTTTC.

Only a few counts were recorded for this clonotype. The chain combines TRBV5-1 with TRBJ2-5, with TRBD1 matching over 9 bases. V was pared by 2 bases and J by 3 bases, with 2 bases of the junction left unmatched. This CDR3 has 14 residues. CDR1 is SGHRS, CDR2 YFSETQ, per germline. CDR3 protein: CASSLGQGKETQYF. The CDR3 nucleotides are TGCGCCAGCAGCTTAGGACAGGGGAAAGAGACCCAGTACTTC.